The 15 T cell receptor beta chains presented below share a single source sample, sequenced in a study of blood T cells in healthy people across ages. Primers used in a second PCR of roughly 6 to 12 cycles were a sample-barcoded 5' primer and a J-beta primer mix. In TCRdb, the 5' RACE reads were re-called with MiXCR into one record per CDR3 protein. This table holds approximately 2,000,000 distinct CDR3 sequences, 35% to 50% found once. Sample: blood. The receptors derive from a human donor in good health.

This chain links TRBV4-1 with TRBJ1-1; the D is unclear. With 6 bases removed from V and 3 bases from J, the gap between germline ends came to 11 bases. CDR1 MGHRA and CDR2 YSYEKL come from the germline V gene. The CDR3 covers 13 residues. CDR3 amino acids: CASRYDRDTEAFF. CDR3 DNA sequence: TGCGCCAGCAGATATGACCGGGACACTGAAGCTTTCTTT.

V and J are TRBV20-1 and TRBJ2-5; D is tentatively TRBD1 or TRBD2 (5 bases each). The germline gives CDR1 DFQATT, CDR2 SNEGSKA (reference sequence). The CDR3 has 13 amino acids. Trimming pared 0 bases from V and 2 bases from J, leaving 7 bases between. The CDR3 region has the DNA TGCAGTGCTAGAGACGGGGCTCAAGAGACCCAGTACTTC. Its protein is CSARDGAQETQYF.

This clonotype was seen a few times. The rearrangement uses TRBV3-1 and TRBJ2-1; 8 nucleotides align to TRBD1. Trimming took 0 bases from V and 9 from J; bases not matched to a gene: 7. CDR3 length equals 15 residues. Germline lookup yields CDR1 LGHDT and CDR2 YNNKEL (reference sequence). The CDR3 region has the DNA TGTGCCAGCAGCCAAGACGGGGACAGGCAAAGTGAGCAGTTCTTC. Its translation: CASSQDGDRQSEQFF.

V gene TRBV28 combines with J gene TRBJ1-5; the D is unclear. Trimming cost V 7 bases and J 3 bases, with 16 bases left between them. This CDR3 contains 15 residues. CDR1 and CDR2 from the germline V gene are MDHEN and SYDVKM. CDR3 residues: CASTPTPDTNQPQHF. CDR3 DNA sequence: TGTGCCAGCACCCCCACACCCGACACCAATCAGCCCCAGCATTTT.

The chain links TRBV4-3 to TRBJ1-1, with no clear D. Germline loops: CDR1 LGHNA, CDR2 YSLEER. Trimming cost V 0 bases and J 8 bases, with 13 bases left between them. The CDR3 is 14 amino acids. CDR3 nucleotide sequence: TGCGCCAGCAGCCAAGATGGGGAGGACGACGAAGCTTTCTTT. Its translation: CASSQDGEDDEAFF.

This clonotype was detected a few times. The rearrangement joins TRBV7-2 to TRBJ1-2; 10 bases fit TRBD1. The CDR3 consists of 13 residues. Germline CDR1 SGHTA, CDR2 FQGNSA. J lost 7 bases, V lost 5 bases, and 4 bases had no gene match. The CDR3 spells CASSIDRGPGYTF. The DNA of the CDR3 is TGTGCCAGCAGCATAGACAGGGGGCCTGGCTACACCTTC.

Concerning this clonotype: One junction end disagrees with the germline gene, perhaps due to a read error. The chain recombines TRBV7-9 with TRBJ2-3, with TRBD2 matching 8 bases. Germline CDR1 reads SEHNR; CDR2 reads FQNEAQ (reference sequence). CDR3 length equals 13 residues. CDR3 region: CASSLQGLDAQYF. Here the CDR3 DNA reads TGTGCCAGCAGCTTGCAGGGACTAGATGCGCAGTATTTT. Using reference TRBV7-9 and TRBJ2-3 for the parts outside the CDR3, the full variable domain is DTGVSQNPRHKITKRGQNVTFRCDPISEHNRLYWYRQTLGQGPEFLTYFQNEAQLEKSRLLSDRFSAERPKGSFSTLEIQRTEQGDSAMYLCASSLQGLDAQYFGPGTRLTVL.

A few counts support this clonotype. The chain is built from TRBV4-2 and TRBJ2-5, with D perhaps given as TRBD1 or TRBD2 (6 bases each). The germline V and J ends were trimmed by 7 bases and 1 base, with 13 bases remaining between them. The CDR3 runs 14 residues. Germline V lookup: CDR1 LGHNA, CDR2 YNFKEQ. Here the CDR3 reads CASKGGRIQETQYF. CDR3 bases: TGTGCCAGCAAGGGGGGAAGGATCCAAGAGACCCAGTACTTC.

The chain has TRBV5-1 and TRBJ2-3; D gene unclear. Germline V lookup: CDR1 SGHRS, CDR2 YFSETQ. V was clipped by 1 base and J by 2 bases, with 8 bases between them. The CDR3 is made up of 14 amino acids. The CDR3, as DNA: TGCGCCAGCAGCTTGTTGCCAGTCACAGATACGCAGTATTTT. It is translated as CASSLLPVTDTQYF.

The rearrangement uses TRBV18 and TRBJ2-1; TRBD2 is a possible D gene (5 bases). Germline V gene sequence: CDR1 KGHSH, CDR2 LQKENI. V was trimmed by 8 bases and J by 13 bases, leaving 21 bases between them. This CDR3 is 13 amino acids long. The CDR3 nucleotides read TGTGCCAGCAACGGGATCACCGCTGAGACCCAGTTCTTC. It encodes CASNGITAETQFF.

In its sample, this clonotype was seen a few times. The V call is TRBV6-4, the J call TRBJ2-1; D tentatively fits TRBD1 or TRBD2 (7 bases each). The CDR3 loop spans 13 amino acids. V dropped 3 bases and J dropped 8 bases, with 11 bases sitting between them. CDR1 is MRHNA and CDR2 is SNTAGT in the germline V gene. The CDR3 DNA is TGTGCCAGCAGTGAGACAGGGAGGGATGAGCAGTTCTTC. Its protein product is CASSETGRDEQFF.

This clonotype was seen only a few times. This rearrangement joins TRBV12-3 or TRBV12-4 to TRBJ2-7, with D maybe TRBD2 (6 bases). This CDR3 spans 14 amino acids. V was cut by 6 bases and J by 2 bases, with 14 bases left in between. The CDR3 loop reads CASSSTSTAYEQYF. The CDR3 nucleotides read TGTGCCAGCAGCAGTACTAGCACGGCCTACGAGCAGTACTTC.

CDR3 sequence (DNA): TGCAGCGTTGCCGGGACAGGGGCAAGTGGCTACACCTTC. This translates into CSVAGTGASGYTF. The chain carries TRBV29-1 and TRBJ1-2; 10 nucleotides match TRBD1. Germline values: CDR1 SQVTM, CDR2 ANQGSEA. Unmatched junction bases numbered 6, after V lost 4 bases and J lost 7 bases. The CDR3 contains 13 residues.

Concerning this clonotype: A read error may account for a junction end that differs from germline. This chain links TRBV28 with TRBJ1-4; 7 positions agree with TRBD1. The germline V gene encodes CDR1 MDHEN and CDR2 SYDVKM. This CDR3 has 15 residues. The CDR3 reads CASREGAGTNEELFF. DNA for the CDR3: TGTGCCAGCAGAGAGGGGGCAGGTACTAATGAAGAACTGTTTTTT.

DNA of the CDR3: TGCAGTGCCGGACAGGGGATGAATCAGCCCCAGCATTTT. Translated: CSAGQGMNQPQHF. The chain couples TRBV20-1 to TRBJ1-5; TRBD1 matches 9 bases. The CDR3 is made up of 13 amino acids. Germline V lookup: CDR1 DFQATT, CDR2 SNEGSKA (reference sequence). The V gene end was trimmed by 6 bases and the J gene end by 4 bases; junction bases not matched to a gene: 4.